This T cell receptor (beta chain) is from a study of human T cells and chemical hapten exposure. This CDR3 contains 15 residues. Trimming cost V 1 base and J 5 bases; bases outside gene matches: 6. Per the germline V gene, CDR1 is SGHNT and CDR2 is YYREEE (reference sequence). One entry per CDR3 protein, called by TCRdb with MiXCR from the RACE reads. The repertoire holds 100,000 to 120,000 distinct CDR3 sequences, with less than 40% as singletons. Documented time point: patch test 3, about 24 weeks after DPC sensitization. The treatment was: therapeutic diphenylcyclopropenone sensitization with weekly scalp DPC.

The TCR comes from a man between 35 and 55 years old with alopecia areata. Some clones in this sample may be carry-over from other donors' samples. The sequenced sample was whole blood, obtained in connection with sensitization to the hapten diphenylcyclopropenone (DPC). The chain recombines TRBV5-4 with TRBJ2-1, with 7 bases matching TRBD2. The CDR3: CASSLKTSSDNEQFF. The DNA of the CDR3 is TGTGCCAGCAGCTTGAAGACTAGCTCTGACAATGAGCAGTTCTTC.